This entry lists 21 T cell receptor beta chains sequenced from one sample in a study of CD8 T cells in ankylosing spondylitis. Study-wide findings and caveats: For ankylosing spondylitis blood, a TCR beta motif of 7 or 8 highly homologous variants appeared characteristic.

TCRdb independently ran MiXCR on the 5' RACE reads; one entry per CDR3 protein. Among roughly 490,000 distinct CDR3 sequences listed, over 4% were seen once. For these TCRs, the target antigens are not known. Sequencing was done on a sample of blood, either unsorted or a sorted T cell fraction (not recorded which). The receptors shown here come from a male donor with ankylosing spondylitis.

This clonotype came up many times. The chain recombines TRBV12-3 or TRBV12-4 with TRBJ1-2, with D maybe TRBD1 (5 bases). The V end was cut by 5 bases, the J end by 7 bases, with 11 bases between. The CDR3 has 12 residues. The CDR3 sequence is CASSAGHGGYTF. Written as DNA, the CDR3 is TGTGCCAGCAGTGCTGGACACGGTGGCTACACCTTC.

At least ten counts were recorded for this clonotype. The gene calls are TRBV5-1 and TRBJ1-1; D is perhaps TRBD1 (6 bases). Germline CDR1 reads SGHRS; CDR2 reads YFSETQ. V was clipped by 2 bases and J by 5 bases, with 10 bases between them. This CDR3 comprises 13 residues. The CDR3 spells CASSLQTGTEAFF. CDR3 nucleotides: TGCGCCAGCAGCTTACAGACAGGTACTGAAGCTTTCTTT.

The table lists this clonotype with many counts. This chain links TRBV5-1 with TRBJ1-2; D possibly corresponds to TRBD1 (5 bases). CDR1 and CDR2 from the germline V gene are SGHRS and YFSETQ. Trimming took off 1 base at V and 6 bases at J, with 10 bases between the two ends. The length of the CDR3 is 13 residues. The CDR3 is CASSLNGADGYTF. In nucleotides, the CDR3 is TGCGCCAGCAGCTTGAACGGGGCGGATGGCTACACCTTC.

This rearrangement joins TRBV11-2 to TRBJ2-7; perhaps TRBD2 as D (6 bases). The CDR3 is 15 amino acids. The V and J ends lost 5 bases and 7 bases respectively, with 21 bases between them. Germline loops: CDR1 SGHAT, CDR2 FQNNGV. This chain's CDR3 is CASSPGRAGGWEQYF. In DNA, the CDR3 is TGTGCCAGCAGCCCAGGGAGAGCGGGTGGCTGGGAGCAGTACTTC.

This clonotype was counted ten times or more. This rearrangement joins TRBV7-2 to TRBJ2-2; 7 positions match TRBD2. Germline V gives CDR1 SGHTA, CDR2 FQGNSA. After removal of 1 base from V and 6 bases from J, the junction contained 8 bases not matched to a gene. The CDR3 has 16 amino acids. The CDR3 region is CASSLVPHGGSGELFF. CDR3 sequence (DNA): TGTGCCAGCAGCTTAGTCCCACACGGGGGGTCCGGGGAGCTGTTTTTT.

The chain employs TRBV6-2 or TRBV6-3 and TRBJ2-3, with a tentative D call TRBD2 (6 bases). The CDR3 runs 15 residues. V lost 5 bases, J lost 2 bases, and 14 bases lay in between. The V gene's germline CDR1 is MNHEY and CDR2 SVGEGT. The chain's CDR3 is CASSPLAGYTDTQYF. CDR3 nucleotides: TGTGCCAGCAGTCCCCTGGCGGGATACACAGATACGCAGTATTTT.

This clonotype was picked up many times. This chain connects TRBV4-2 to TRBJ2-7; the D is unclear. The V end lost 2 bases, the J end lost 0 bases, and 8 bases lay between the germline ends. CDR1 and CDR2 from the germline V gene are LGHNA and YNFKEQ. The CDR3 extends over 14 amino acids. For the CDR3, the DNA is TGTGCCAGCAGCCAATTCAGGAGCTCCTACGAGCAGTACTTC. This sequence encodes CASSQFRSSYEQYF.

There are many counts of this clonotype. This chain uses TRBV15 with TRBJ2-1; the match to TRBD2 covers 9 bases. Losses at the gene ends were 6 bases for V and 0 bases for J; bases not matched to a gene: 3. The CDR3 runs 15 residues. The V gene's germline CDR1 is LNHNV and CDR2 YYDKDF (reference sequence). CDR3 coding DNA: TGTGCCACCAGGCGGGAGGGCCCCTCCTACAATGAGCAGTTCTTC. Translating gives CATRREGPSYNEQFF.

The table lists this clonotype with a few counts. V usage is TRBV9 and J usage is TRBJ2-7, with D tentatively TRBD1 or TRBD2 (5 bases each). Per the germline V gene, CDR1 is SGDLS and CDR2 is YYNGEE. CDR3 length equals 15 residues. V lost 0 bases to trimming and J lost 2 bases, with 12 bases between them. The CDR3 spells CASSVAGTTAYEQYF. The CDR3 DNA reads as TGTGCCAGCAGCGTAGCCGGGACGACTGCCTACGAGCAGTACTTC.

The CDR3 DNA reads as TGTGCCAGCAGCGCCACAGAGGACTATGGCTACACCTTC. Its translation: CASSATEDYGYTF. This sequence joins TRBV2 and TRBJ1-2; D is uncertain. The CDR3 extends over 13 amino acids. Trimming stripped 6 bases from V and 3 bases from J, with 11 bases between. Germline CDR1 is SNHLY and CDR2 is FYNNEI.

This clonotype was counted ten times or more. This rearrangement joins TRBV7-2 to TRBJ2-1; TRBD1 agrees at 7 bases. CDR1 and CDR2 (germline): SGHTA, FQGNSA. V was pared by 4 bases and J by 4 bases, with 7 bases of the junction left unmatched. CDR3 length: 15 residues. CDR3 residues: CASSSRDSAYNEQFF. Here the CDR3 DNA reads TGTGCCAGCAGCTCACGGGACAGCGCTTACAATGAGCAGTTCTTC.

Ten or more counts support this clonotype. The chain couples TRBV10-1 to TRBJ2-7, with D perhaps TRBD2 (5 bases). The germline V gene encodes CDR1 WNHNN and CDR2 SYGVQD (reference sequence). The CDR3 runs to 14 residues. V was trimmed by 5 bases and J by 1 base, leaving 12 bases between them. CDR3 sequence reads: CASSSGSLSYEQYF. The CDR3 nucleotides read TGCGCCAGCAGTTCGGGATCCCTTTCCTACGAGCAGTACTTC.

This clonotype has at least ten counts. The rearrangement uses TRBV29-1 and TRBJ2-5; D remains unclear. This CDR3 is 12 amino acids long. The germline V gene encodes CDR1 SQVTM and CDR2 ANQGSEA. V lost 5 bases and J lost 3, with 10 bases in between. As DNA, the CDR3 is TGCAGCGTTTTTACTAACGAAGAGACCCAGTACTTC. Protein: CSVFTNEETQYF.

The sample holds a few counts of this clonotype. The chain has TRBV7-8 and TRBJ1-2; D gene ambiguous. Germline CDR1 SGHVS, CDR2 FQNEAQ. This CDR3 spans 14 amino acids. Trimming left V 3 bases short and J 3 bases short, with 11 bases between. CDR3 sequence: CASSFLRLDYGYTF. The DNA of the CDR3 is TGTGCCAGCAGCTTTTTACGTCTCGACTATGGCTACACCTTC.

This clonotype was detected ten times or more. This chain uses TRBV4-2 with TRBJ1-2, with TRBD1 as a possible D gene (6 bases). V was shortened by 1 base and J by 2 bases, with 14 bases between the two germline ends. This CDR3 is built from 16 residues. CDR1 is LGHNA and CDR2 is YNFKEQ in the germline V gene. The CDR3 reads CASSQVSGGLNYGYTF. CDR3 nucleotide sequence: TGTGCCAGCAGCCAAGTTAGCGGGGGCCTCAACTATGGCTACACCTTC.

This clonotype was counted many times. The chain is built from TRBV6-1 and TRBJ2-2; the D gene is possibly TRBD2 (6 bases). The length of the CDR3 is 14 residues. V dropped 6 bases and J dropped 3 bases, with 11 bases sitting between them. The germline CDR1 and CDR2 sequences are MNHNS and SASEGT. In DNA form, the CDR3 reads TGTGCCAGCAGCACCCAGCGGGACACCGGGGAGCTGTTTTTT. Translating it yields CASSTQRDTGELFF.

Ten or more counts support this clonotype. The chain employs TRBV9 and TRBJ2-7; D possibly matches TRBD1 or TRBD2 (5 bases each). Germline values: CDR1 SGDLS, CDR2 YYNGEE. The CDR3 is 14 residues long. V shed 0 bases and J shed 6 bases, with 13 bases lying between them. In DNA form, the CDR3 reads TGTGCCAGCAGCGTAGACAGTGGGGCGGGCGAGCAGTACTTC. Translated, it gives CASSVDSGAGEQYF.

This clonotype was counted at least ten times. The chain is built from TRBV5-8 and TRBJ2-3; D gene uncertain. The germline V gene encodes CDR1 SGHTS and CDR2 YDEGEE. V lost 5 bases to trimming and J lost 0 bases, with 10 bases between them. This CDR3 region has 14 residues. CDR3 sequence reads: CASRLSGSTDTQYF. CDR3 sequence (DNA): TGTGCCAGCAGACTCAGTGGGAGCACAGATACGCAGTATTTT.

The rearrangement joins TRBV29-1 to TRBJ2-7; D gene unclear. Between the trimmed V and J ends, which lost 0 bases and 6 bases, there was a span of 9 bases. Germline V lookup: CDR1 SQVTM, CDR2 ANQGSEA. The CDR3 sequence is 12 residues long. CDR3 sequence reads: CSVEDYPGEQYF. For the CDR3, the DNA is TGCAGCGTTGAAGATTATCCGGGCGAGCAGTACTTC.

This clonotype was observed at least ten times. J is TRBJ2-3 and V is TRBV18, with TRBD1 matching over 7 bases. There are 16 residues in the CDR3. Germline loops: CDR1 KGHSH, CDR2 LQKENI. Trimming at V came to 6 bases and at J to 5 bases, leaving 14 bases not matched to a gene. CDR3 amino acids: CASSIRGGAPGDTQYF. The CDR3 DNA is TGTGCCAGCTCGATTAGAGGGGGCGCCCCGGGAGATACGCAGTATTTT.

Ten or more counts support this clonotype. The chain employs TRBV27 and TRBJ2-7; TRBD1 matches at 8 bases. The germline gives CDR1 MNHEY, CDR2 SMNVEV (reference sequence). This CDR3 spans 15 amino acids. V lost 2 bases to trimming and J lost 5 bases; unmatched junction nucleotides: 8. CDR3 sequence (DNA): TGTGCCAGCAGTTTAATAGGACAGGGTTTGCACGAGCAGTACTTC. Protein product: CASSLIGQGLHEQYF.